This record covers a single TCR beta chain. The target antigen is unknown. These data originate in a study of CD8 T cells in Susac syndrome. Study results and caveats: The study recognized that its TCR sequencing and HLA analysis covered a relatively small number of individuals.

From blood CD8+ and CD4+ T cells, the TCR beta chain was sequenced. An amount of RNA that ranged from 0.5 to 1 ug was reverse transcribed with random hexamers. By means of immunoSEQ multiplex PCR, TCR beta CDR3 spanning 54 Vbeta and 13 Jbeta underwent amplification. Via MiXCR, TCRdb re-called the immunoSEQ multiplex PCR reads, giving one row per CDR3 protein. The sample shows 180,000 or so distinct CDR3 sequences, approximately 96% of them seen only once. The origin of this receptor is a human donor with multiple sclerosis. Sequencing used CD4+ T cells from PBMCs.

CDR3 sequence: CATSSRSHRGHEQYF. DNA for the CDR3: TGTGCCACCTCCTCCCGTAGCCACAGGGGCCACGAGCAGTACTTC. This chain joins TRBV15 and TRBJ2-7, with 7 bases aligning to TRBD1. V dropped 8 bases and J dropped 5; count of bases not matched to a gene: 15. CDR3 length: 15 amino acids. Germline values: CDR1 LNHNV, CDR2 YYDKDF (reference sequence).